This is a list of T cell receptor beta chains from one sample in a study of blood T cells in healthy people across ages. TCRdb re-called the 5' RACE reads with MiXCR, one entry per CDR3 protein. The table has some 1.5 million distinct CDR3 sequences, approximately 42% seen once. Sequenced material: blood. The receptors come from a woman between 18 and 29 years old in good health. CDR3s include the opening cysteine and the closing phenylalanine or tryptophan. D genes are given only for firm matches. Size is omitted from some rows. Given values are once, few, many or a class for expanded clones.

-	15	-	TRBV5-4	TRBJ1-2	TGTGCCAGCAGCGGGGGACTGGCAGCTAACTATGGCTACACCTTC	CASSGGLAANYGYTF
few	15	-	TRBV6-6	TRBJ2-7	TGTGCCAGCAGTCGTCAACCGGGACACTCCTACGAGCAGTACTTC	CASSRQPGHSYEQYF
-	16	TRBD1	TRBV12-3/TRBV12-4	TRBJ1-6	TGTGCCAGCAGTTTAGCAGGGGACAGGGGAGGTTCACCCCTCCACTTT	CASSLAGDRGGSPLHF
-	15	TRBD1	TRBV4-2	TRBJ1-1	TGTGCCAGCAGCCAAGACGCCACAGGGGGCACTGAAGCTTTCTTT	CASSQDATGGTEAFF
-	16	-	TRBV12-3/TRBV12-4	TRBJ2-1	TGTGCCAGCAGTTCGAGTGGGATAGCAGCGACCAATGAGCAGTTCTTC	CASSSSGIAATNEQFF
-	14	TRBD1	TRBV29-1	TRBJ1-1	TGCAGCGCAACACCCGGGACAGGAAACACTGAAGCTTTCTTT	CSATPGTGNTEAFF
-	15	TRBD1	TRBV4-1	TRBJ2-2	TGCGCCAGCAGCCAAACCGGGACAGGGACCGGGGAGCTGTTTTTT	CASSQTGTGTGELFF
few	13	-	TRBV2	TRBJ1-2	TGTGCCAGTGTGGGAGGTCTCGACTATGGCTACACCTTC	CASVGGLDYGYTF
few	14	-	TRBV29-1	TRBJ1-1	TGCAGCGTTGGGGTCCCCCCCGGGAACACTGAAGCTTTCTTT	CSVGVPPGNTEAFF
few	14	TRBD1	TRBV28	TRBJ2-7	TGTGCCAGCAGTACATCGGGACAGCGTCACGAGCAGTACTTC	CASSTSGQRHEQYF
once	14	-	TRBV28	TRBJ1-6	TGTGCCAGCAGTTTGATCGGGGAGGGTTCACCCCTCCACTTT	CASSLIGEGSPLHF
-	15	TRBD1	TRBV20-1	TRBJ1-1	TGCAGTGCTAGCGGTGAGACAGGGTCCTTCACTGAAGCTTTCTTT	CSASGETGSFTEAFF
many	15	-	TRBV6-1	TRBJ2-1	TGTGCCAGCAGTGAATCTGAGGGGGGCTACAATGAGCAGTTCTTC	CASSESEGGYNEQFF
-	13	TRBD1	TRBV20-1	TRBJ2-1	TGCAGTGCGCGGGACAGGGGAGATCGCGAGCAGTTCTTC	CSARDRGDREQFF
few	15	-	TRBV20-1	TRBJ2-3	TGCAGTGCTAGACCATCGACTAGAGTTGAAGATACGCAGTATTTT	CSARPSTRVEDTQYF
-	13	-	TRBV20-1	TRBJ2-5	TGCAGTGCTGCTTGGGACGCCCAAGAGACCCAGTACTTC	CSAAWDAQETQYF
-	15	-	TRBV28	TRBJ2-7	TGTGCCAGCAGTTCGGACGGGCGTGAAATCCACGAGCAGTACTTC	CASSSDGREIHEQYF
few	12	-	TRBV20-1	TRBJ2-7	TGCAGTGCTAGAGATGGCGGGATCGAGCAGTACTTC	CSARDGGIEQYF
-	16	-	TRBV11-2	TRBJ1-5	TGTGCCAGCAGCTTAGACGGACGAGATAGCAATCAGCCCCAGCATTTT	CASSLDGRDSNQPQHF
-	14	-	TRBV29-1	TRBJ1-2	TGCAGCGCCGACGGGTTGCCCTCTAACTATGGCTACACCTTC	CSADGLPSNYGYTF
-	15	-	TRBV20-1	TRBJ2-3	TGCAGTGCTAGAGTTCAGGGGTTCGGGACAGATACGCAGTATTTT	CSARVQGFGTDTQYF
few	14	-	TRBV20-1	TRBJ2-1	TGCAGTGCTAGGAAGCGGGTGTCGCCAATTTTTCAGTTCTTC	CSARKRVSPIFQFF
once	14	-	TRBV7-9	TRBJ2-1	TGTGCCAGCAGCGCATTGATGGACGAAAATGAGCAGTTCTTC	CASSALMDENEQFF
few	13	-	TRBV12-3/TRBV12-4	TRBJ1-2	TGTGCCAGCAGTGTAAGGGAGACGGATGGCTACACCTTC	CASSVRETDGYTF
-	12	-	TRBV6-2/TRBV6-3	TRBJ2-7	TGTGCCAGCCGGAGGAACCCCTACGAGCAGTACTTC	CASRRNPYEQYF
once	18	TRBD2	TRBV7-2	TRBJ2-2	TGTGCCAGCAGCCAGGCGTTTGCTAGCGGGGGGGCCCACGGGGAGCTGTTTTTT	CASSQAFASGGAHGELFF
-	15	-	TRBV20-1	TRBJ1-5	TGCAGTGCTATAAACAGGGTGGGTAGCAATCAGCCCCAGCATTTT	CSAINRVGSNQPQHF
-	16	-	TRBV4-2	TRBJ1-6	TGTGCCAGCAGCCAAGATGGCACCCGGGGTATTTCACCCCTCCACTTT	CASSQDGTRGISPLHF
-	12	-	TRBV25-1	TRBJ2-7	TGTGCCAGCAGTGAATCCCGAACCGAGCAGTACTTC	CASSESRTEQYF
few	15	TRBD2	TRBV2	TRBJ2-3	TGTGCCAGCACCCGTCTAGCGGCGGGCGCAGATACGCAGTATTTT	CASTRLAAGADTQYF
few	17	TRBD1	TRBV5-5	TRBJ2-4	TGTGCCAGCAGCTTGGGAAGTTCAGGGGGCGCGAGTAACATTCAGTACTTC	CASSLGSSGGASNIQYF
-	13	-	TRBV7-9	TRBJ1-1	TGTGCCAGCAGGAGCTCAGTGAACACTGAAGCTTTCTTT	CASRSSVNTEAFF
-	15	TRBD1	TRBV6-2/TRBV6-3	TRBJ2-3	TGTGCCAGCAGTTACGGGACAGCCCGTGGGGATACGCAGTATTTT	CASSYGTARGDTQYF
-	14	TRBD1	TRBV2	TRBJ2-1	TGTGCCAGCAGCCTACAGGGGAGAGGCAATGAGCAGTTCTTC	CASSLQGRGNEQFF
-	13	-	TRBV7-2	TRBJ2-7	TGTGCCAGCAGCTTCGGACTCAACGGGGAGCAGTACTTC	CASSFGLNGEQYF
few	15	TRBD2	TRBV7-9	TRBJ2-1	TGTGCCAGCAGCTTAGTAGAGGCTAGCGGGCATGAGCAGTTCTTC	CASSLVEASGHEQFF
-	15	TRBD2	TRBV29-1	TRBJ2-5	TGCAGCGTTGAACCGCTAGCGGGAGCAGAGGAGACCCAGTACTTC	CSVEPLAGAEETQYF
few	14	-	TRBV2	TRBJ2-3	TGTGCCAGCAGTGGAAAGAGAGGCACAGATACGCAGTATTTT	CASSGKRGTDTQYF
-	16	-	TRBV7-9	TRBJ2-3	TGTGCCAGCAGCTTACCTCTGGGGGGAGGCACAGATACGCAGTATTTT	CASSLPLGGGTDTQYF
-	12	-	TRBV6-2/TRBV6-3	TRBJ2-7	TGTGCCAGCAGTTACGAAGCAGCAGAGCAGTACTTC	CASSYEAAEQYF
few	13	TRBD1	TRBV29-1	TRBJ1-5	TGCAGCGTGGATTCAGGGGGCGGACAGCCCCAGCATTTT	CSVDSGGGQPQHF
-	16	-	TRBV14	TRBJ2-7	TGTGCCAGCAGCCAAGGGGGACGCCCCACAATCTACGAGCAGTACTTC	CASSQGGRPTIYEQYF
-	15	-	TRBV6-1	TRBJ1-1	TGTGCCAGCAGTTTCTCAAGGGGGGTAGCCACTGAAGCTTTCTTT	CASSFSRGVATEAFF
few	18	TRBD2	TRBV6-2/TRBV6-3	TRBJ2-3	TGTGCCAGCAGTTACTCCACGCGACTAGCGGGTGGGACAGATACGCAGTATTTT	CASSYSTRLAGGTDTQYF
-	13	TRBD2	TRBV7-9	TRBJ2-1	TGTGCCAGCAGCCGATCGACTAGCGGGGAGCAGTTCTTC	CASSRSTSGEQFF
-	16	TRBD2	TRBV9	TRBJ2-1	TGTGCCAGCAGCGTAGGGGTAGCGGGGGAAAGAAGAACTCAGTTCTTC	CASSVGVAGERRTQFF
-	18	TRBD2	TRBV28	TRBJ2-1	TGTGCCAGCAGATTAGGACTAGCGGGAATCCCTTCCTACAATGAGCAGTTCTTC	CASRLGLAGIPSYNEQFF
-	17	-	TRBV6-1	TRBJ2-6	TGTGCCAGCAGGCCGACAGGCTACCCTTCTGGGGCCAACGTCCTGACTTTC	CASRPTGYPSGANVLTF
-	16	-	TRBV25-1	TRBJ1-1	TGTGCCAGCAGTGGTAAACTAGGACGCTCGAACACTGAAGCTTTCTTT	CASSGKLGRSNTEAFF
-	13	TRBD2	TRBV20-1	TRBJ2-2	TGCAGTGTTAGTAGCGGGGACACCGGGGAGCTGTTTTTT	CSVSSGDTGELFF
-	12	-	TRBV29-1	TRBJ1-2	TGCAGCGTTCTAACCGGGAGCACTGGCTACACCTTC	CSVLTGSTGYTF
few	15	-	TRBV20-1	TRBJ1-6	TGCAGTGCTAGGAAACTAAACTCCTATAATTCACCCCTCCACTTT	CSARKLNSYNSPLHF
few	18	-	TRBV6-2/TRBV6-3	TRBJ1-5	TGTGCCAGCAACCTCCCGGCTGGCAGGGATGGTGGCAATCAGCCCCAGCATTTT	CASNLPAGRDGGNQPQHF
-	15	-	TRBV24-1	TRBJ2-5	TGTGCCACCAGTGATTCACTAGCCTACCAAGAGACCCAGTACTTC	CATSDSLAYQETQYF
-	14	-	TRBV7-9	TRBJ1-2	TGTGCCAGCAGCCCTTTTGGACCTAACTATGGCTACACCTTC	CASSPFGPNYGYTF
-	15	-	TRBV7-2	TRBJ2-3	TGTGCCAGCAGCTTAGGGTTTGCCCTCACAGATACGCAGTATTTT	CASSLGFALTDTQYF